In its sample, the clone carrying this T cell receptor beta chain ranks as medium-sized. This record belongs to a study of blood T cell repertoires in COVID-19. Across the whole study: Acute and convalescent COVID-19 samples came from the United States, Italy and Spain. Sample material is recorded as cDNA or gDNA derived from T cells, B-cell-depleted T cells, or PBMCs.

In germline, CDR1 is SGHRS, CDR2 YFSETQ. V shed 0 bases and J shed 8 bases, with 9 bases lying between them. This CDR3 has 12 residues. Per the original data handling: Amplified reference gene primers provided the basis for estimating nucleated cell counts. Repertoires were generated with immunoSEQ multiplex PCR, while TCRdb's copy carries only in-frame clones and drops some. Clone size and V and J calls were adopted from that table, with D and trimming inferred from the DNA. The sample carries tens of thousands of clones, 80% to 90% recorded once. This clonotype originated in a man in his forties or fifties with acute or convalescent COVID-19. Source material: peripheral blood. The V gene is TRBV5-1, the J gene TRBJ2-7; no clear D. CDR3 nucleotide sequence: TGCGCCAGCAGCTTGGCCGGGTTTAAGCAGTACTTC. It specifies CASSLAGFKQYF.